These 4 T cell receptor beta chains were sequenced from one sample in a study of shared clonotypes between healthy human individuals. Clones were read by immunoSEQ multiplex PCR, and TCRdb kept only the in-frame ones, dropping some. The sample records about 600,000 clones, 97% being singletons. The sample was naive CD4+ T cells sorted from blood. The subset: CD45RA+ positively selected. The receptors were gathered from a woman aged 25 to 39 in good health.

This clone has only one observation. This chain links TRBV7-9 with TRBJ2-3; a weak D match, TRBD2 (6 bases). CDR3 length equals 15 residues. V lost 8 bases and J lost 3, with 18 bases in between. CDR1 SEHNR and CDR2 FQNEAQ come from the germline V gene (reference sequence). The CDR3 DNA is TGTGCCAGCCGCGTTATTACAGGAGGGACAGATACGCAGTATTTT. Translation gives CASRVITGGTDTQYF. The variable domain in full, with the rest retrieved from reference TRBV7-9 and TRBJ2-3, is DTGVSQNPRHKITKRGQNVTFRCDPISEHNRLYWYRQTLGQGPEFLTYFQNEAQLEKSRLLSDRFSAERPKGSFSTLEIQRTEQGDSAMYLCASRVITGGTDTQYFGPGTRLTVL.

The chain employs TRBV6-6 and TRBJ1-1, with TRBD1 identical over 9 bases. The CDR3 contains 14 residues. Germline values: CDR1 MNHNY, CDR2 SVGAGI (reference sequence). The V gene end was trimmed by 4 bases and the J gene end by 5 bases; junction bases not matched to a gene: 5. In DNA, the CDR3 is TGTGCCAGCAGTTTACAGGGGGCGAGTACTGAAGCTTTCTTT. Amino acids: CASSLQGASTEAFF.

The chain has TRBV4-1 and TRBJ2-3; D gene uncertain. The V end was cut by 1 base, the J end by 9 bases, with 14 bases between. CDR3 length equals 14 residues. The germline V gene encodes CDR1 MGHRA and CDR2 YSYEKL. The CDR3 nucleotides are TGCGCCAGCAGCCAAGTGGGCTCGTTGGTCACGCAGTATTTT. Protein product: CASSQVGSLVTQYF.

J is TRBJ2-1 and V is TRBV28; D possibly corresponds to TRBD2 (5 bases). The germline CDR1 and CDR2 sequences are MDHEN and SYDVKM. V gave up 8 bases and J gave up 10 bases, with 12 bases separating them. The CDR3 is 11 amino acids. The CDR3 loop reads CASAGRFEQFF. The CDR3, as DNA: TGTGCCAGCGCGGGCCGGTTCGAGCAGTTCTTC.